This section outlines one TCR beta chain sequence together with its context. The CDR3 is made up of 14 amino acids. Trimming left V 6 bases short and J 5 bases short, with 16 bases between. Germline-derived CDR1 and CDR2 are LNHDA and SQIVND (reference sequence). PCR amplification relied on 60 Vbeta primers (plus 13 Jbeta primers). In the study's own analysis: The authors later counted tens of millions of unique TCR beta chains, some 12 million of them shared. Sequencing was performed with immunoSEQ multiplex PCR; in TCRdb, only in-frame clones are kept and a portion is missing. D and trimming come from the DNA, and the V and J calls and clone size come from that table. The table lists 60,000 to 100,000 clones, around 81% of them singletons. The sample originates from a study of cytomegalovirus exposure and HLA in healthy donors.

The chain is built from TRBV19 and TRBJ1-2; D possibly corresponds to TRBD1 (5 bases). This TCR came from a male donor in good health and CMV-seropositive. The sequenced material came from PBMCs. The CDR3 DNA reads TGTGCCAGTAGCCAGGTGGAGGGGCTTTATGGCTACACCTTC. The encoded protein is CASSQVEGLYGYTF.